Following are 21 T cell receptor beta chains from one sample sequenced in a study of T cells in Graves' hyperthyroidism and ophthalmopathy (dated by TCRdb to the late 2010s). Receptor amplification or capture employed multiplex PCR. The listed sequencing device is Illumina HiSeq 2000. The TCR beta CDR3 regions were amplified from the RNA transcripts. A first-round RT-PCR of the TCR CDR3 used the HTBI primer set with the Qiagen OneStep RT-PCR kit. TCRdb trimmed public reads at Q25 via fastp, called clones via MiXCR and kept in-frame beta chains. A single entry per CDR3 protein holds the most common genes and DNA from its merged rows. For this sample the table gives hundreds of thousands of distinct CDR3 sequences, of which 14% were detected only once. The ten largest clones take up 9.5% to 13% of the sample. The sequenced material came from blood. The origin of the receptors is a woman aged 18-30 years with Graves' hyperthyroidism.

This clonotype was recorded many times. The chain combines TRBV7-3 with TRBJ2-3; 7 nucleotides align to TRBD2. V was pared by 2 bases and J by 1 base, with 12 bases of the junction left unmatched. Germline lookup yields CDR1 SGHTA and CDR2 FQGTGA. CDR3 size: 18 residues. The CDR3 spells CASSLPGGSSWGTDTQYF. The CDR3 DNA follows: TGTGCCAGCAGCTTACCGGGAGGTAGCAGCTGGGGCACAGATACGCAGTATTTT.

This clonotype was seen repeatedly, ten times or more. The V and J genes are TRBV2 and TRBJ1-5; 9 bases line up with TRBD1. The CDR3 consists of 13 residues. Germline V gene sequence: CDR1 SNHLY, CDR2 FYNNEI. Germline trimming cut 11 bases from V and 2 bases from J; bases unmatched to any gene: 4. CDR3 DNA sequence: TGTGCCTCGACAGGGGGAGGCAATCAGCCCCAGCATTTT. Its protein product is CASTGGGNQPQHF.

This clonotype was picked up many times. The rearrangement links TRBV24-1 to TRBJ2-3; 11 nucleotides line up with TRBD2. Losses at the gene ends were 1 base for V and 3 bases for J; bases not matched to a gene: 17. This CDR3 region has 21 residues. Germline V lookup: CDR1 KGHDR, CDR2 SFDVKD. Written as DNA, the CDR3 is TGTGCCACCAGTGATTTTATGGGCGGGCGGACCGGGACTAGCGGTACAGATACGCAGTATTTT. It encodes CATSDFMGGRTGTSGTDTQYF.

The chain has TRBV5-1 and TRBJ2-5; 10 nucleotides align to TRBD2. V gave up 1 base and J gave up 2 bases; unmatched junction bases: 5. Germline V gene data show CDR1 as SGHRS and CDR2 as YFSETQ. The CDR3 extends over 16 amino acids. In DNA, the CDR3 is TGCGCCAGCAGCTTGATAGCGGGAGGCCCACAAGAGACCCAGTACTTC. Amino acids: CASSLIAGGPQETQYF. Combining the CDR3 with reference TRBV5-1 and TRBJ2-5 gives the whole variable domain KAGVTQTPRYLIKTRGQQVTLSCSPISGHRSVSWYQQTPGQGLQFLFEYFSETQRNKGNFPGRFSGRQFSNSRSEMNVSTLELGDSALYLCASSLIAGGPQETQYFGPGTRLLVL.

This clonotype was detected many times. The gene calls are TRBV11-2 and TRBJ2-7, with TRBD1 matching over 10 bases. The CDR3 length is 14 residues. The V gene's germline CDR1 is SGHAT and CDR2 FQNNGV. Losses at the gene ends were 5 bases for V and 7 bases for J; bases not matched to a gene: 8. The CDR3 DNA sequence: TGTGCCAGCAGCCCAGGGACAGGGGCGAGGGAGCAGTACTTC. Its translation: CASSPGTGAREQYF.

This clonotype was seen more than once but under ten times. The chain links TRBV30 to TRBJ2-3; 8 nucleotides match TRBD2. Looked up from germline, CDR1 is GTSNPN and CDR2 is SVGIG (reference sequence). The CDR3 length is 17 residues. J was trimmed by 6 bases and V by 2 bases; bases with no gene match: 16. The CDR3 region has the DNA TGTGCCTGGAGTCACTCTATAGCGGGGCCAGTTTCGGATACGCAGTATTTT. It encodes CAWSHSIAGPVSDTQYF.

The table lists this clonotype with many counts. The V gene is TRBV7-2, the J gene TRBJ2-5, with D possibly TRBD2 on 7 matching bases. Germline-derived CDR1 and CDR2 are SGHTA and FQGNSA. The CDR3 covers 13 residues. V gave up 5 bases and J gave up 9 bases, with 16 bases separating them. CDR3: CASSAARGGPQYF. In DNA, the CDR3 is TGTGCCAGCAGCGCCGCTAGGGGGGGGCCCCAGTACTTC.

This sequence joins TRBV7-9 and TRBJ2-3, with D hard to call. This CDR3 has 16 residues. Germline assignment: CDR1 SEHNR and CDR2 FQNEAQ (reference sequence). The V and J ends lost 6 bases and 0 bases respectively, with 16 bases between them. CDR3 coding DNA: TGTGCCAGCAGTAACCTTTGGGGTCCCAGCACAGATACGCAGTATTTT. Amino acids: CASSNLWGPSTDTQYF. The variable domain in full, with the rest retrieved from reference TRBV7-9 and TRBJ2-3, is DTGVSQNPRHKITKRGQNVTFRCDPISEHNRLYWYRQTLGQGPEFLTYFQNEAQLEKSRLLSDRFSAERPKGSFSTLEIQRTEQGDSAMYLCASSNLWGPSTDTQYFGPGTRLTVL.

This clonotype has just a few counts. DNA for the CDR3: TGTGCCAGCAGCCAGCCGCTAAGCGGGAGCCCCTCGAGAGAGACCCAGTACTTC. It translates to CASSQPLSGSPSRETQYF. The chain uses TRBV16 and TRBJ2-5; 8 nucleotides agree with TRBD2. This CDR3 has 18 residues. V lost 3 bases, J lost 4 bases, and 16 bases stayed unmatched. CDR1 and CDR2 (germline): KGHSY, FQNENV.

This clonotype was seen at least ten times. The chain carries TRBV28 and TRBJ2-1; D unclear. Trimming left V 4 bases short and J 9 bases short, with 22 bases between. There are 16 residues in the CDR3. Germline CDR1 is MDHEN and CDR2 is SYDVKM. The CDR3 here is CASSSPGWAPLSEQFF. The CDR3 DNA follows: TGTGCCAGCAGTTCCCCCGGATGGGCGCCGTTATCTGAGCAGTTCTTC.

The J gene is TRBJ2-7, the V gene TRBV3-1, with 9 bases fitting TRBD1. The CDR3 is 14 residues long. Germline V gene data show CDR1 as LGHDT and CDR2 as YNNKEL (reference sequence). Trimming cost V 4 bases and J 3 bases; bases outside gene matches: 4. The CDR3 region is CASSRDRASYEQYF. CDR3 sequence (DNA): TGTGCCAGCAGCCGGGACAGGGCAAGCTACGAGCAGTACTTC.

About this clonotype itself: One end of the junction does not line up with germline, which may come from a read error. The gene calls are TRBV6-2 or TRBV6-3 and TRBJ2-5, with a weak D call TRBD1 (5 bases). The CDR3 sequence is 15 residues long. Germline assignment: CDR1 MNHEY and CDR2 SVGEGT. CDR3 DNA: TGTGCCAGCAGTCAGACCAGGGAAGGTATGGCGGCGCATGACTTC. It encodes CASSQTREGMAAHDF.

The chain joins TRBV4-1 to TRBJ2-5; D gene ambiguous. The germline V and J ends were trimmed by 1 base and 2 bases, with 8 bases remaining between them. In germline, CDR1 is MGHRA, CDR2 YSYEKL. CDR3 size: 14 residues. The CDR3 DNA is TGCGCCAGCAGCCAAGCCACAAAACAAGAGACCCAGTACTTC. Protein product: CASSQATKQETQYF.

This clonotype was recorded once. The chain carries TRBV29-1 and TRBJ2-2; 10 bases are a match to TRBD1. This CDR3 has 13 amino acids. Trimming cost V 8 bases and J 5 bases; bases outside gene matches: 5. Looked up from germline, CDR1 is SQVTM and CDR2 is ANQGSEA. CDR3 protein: CSTRTGGTGELFF. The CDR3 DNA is TGCAGCACCAGGACAGGGGGGACCGGGGAGCTGTTTTTT.

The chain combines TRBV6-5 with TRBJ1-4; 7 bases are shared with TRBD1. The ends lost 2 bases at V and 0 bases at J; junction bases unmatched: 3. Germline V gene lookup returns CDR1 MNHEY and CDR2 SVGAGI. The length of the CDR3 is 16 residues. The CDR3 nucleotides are TGTGCCAGCAGTTACCGAGGGACAGCAACTAATGAAAAACTGTTTTTT. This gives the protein CASSYRGTATNEKLFF.

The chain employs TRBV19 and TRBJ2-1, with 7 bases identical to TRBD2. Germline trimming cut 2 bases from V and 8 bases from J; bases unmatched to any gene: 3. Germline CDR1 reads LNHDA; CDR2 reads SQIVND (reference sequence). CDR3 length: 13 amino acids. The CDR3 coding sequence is TGTGCCAGTAGTATATCGCGGGAGCATGAGCAGTTCTTC. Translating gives CASSISREHEQFF. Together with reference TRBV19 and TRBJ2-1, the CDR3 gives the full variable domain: DGGITQSPKYLFRKEGQNVTLSCEQNLNHDAMYWYRQDPGQGLRLIYYSQIVNDFQKGDIAEGYSVSREKKESFPLTVTSAQKNPTAFYLCASSISREHEQFFGPGTRLTVL.

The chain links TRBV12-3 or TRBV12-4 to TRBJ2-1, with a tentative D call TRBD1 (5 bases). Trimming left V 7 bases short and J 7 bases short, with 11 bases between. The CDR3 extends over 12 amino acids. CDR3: CASTLYRNEQFF. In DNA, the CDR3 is TGTGCCAGCACCCTATACAGGAATGAGCAGTTCTTC.

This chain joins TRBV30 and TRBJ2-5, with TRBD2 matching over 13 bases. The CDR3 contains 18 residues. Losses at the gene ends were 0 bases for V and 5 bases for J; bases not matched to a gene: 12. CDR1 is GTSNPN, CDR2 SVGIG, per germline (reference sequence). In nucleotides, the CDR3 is TGTGCCTGGAGTGTCCTCCGGACTAGCGGGAGCCACAGGGAGACCCAGTACTTC. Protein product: CAWSVLRTSGSHRETQYF.

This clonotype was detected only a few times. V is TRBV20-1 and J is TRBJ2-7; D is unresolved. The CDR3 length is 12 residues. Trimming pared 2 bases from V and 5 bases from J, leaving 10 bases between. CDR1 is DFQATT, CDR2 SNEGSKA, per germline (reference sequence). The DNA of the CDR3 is TGCAGTGCTAGACTCACCCTGGACGAGCAGTACTTC. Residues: CSARLTLDEQYF.

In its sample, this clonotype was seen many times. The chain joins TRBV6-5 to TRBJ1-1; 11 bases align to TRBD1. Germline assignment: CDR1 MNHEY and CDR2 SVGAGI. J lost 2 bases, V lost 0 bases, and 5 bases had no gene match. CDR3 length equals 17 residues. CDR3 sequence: CASSYSRTGGLNTEAFF. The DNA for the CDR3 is TGTGCCAGCAGTTACTCCCGGACAGGGGGCTTAAACACTGAAGCTTTCTTT.

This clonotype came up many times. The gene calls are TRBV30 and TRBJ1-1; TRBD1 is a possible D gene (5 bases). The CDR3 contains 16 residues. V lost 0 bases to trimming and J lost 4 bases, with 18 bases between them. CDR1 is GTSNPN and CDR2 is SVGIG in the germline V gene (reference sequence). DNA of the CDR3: TGTGCCTGGAGTGTACCCCGGGGCCGCTGGGCCACTGAAGCTTTCTTT. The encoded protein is CAWSVPRGRWATEAFF.